The present T cell receptor (beta chain) was sequenced within a study of type 1 regulatory T cells (dated by TCRdb to about 2021). Regarding the research as a whole: The study characterized an in vitro protocol that generated a Tr1-enriched, alloantigen-specific CD4 T cell product named T-allo10. Patients with hematological malignancies who were receiving allogeneic hematopoietic stem cell transplantation were the group in which T-allo10 was being clinically evaluated. General findings and caveats noted by the study authors: Compared with non-Tr1 cells, Tr1 cells had a narrower TCR repertoire, and the study took this difference to reflect clonal expansion driven by alloantigen.

Concerning this clonotype: Its cognate antigen has yet to be identified. No base qualities exist here, and no much larger clone lies one base off it.

Via the germline V gene, CDR1 is SGHVS and CDR2 FQNEAQ. The CDR3 sequence holds 16 residues, the cysteine and phenylalanine included. The retained sequence is limited to the CDR3, 48 bases, with the frame set at the first base. V is cut by 4 bases and J by 2 bases, and the space between the germline ends is 17 bases. Reads for this sample came from an Illumina MiSeq. TCRdb's own reprocessing of the public reads used fastp at Q25 and MiXCR and kept productive beta chains. Entries that share a CDR3 protein sequence are merged under the most common genes and DNA. The sample table holds 55,000 to 65,000 distinct CDR3 sequences, of which 62% were seen once. Around 1.9% of the sample belongs to the ten largest clones.

The sequence is built from TRBV7-8 and TRBJ1-2; 6 matching bases give a weak D call of TRBD1. The sequenced sample was cultured non-Tr1 T cells, either the whole culture or a sorted T cell fraction (not recorded which). Reading the label with the study, this specimen's cell subset or site is: non-Tr1 population from the T-allo10 product. The sequence came from a human donor in good health. The CDR3 amino acid sequence is: CASSSGARGLNYGYTF. The DNA is as follows: TGTGCCAGCAGCTCCGGCGCGCGGGGGCTGAACTATGGCTACACCTTC.